Sequencing of this T cell receptor beta chain was carried out in a study of T cells in Graves' hyperthyroidism and ophthalmopathy. This CDR3 has 15 amino acids. Trimming cost V 1 base and J 5 bases, with 14 bases left between them. Germline V CDR1 and CDR2: LGHNA, YNFKEQ. This clonotype was counted many times. RNA transcripts provided the source from which TCR beta CDR3 regions were amplified. HTBI primers were the set used in a first-round RT-PCR of the TCR CDR3. A single record per CDR3 protein comes from TCRdb applying MiXCR to the multiplex PCR reads. Among 550,000 to 700,000 distinct CDR3 sequences listed, roughly 15% were seen once.

The sequenced sample was blood. This chain connects TRBV4-2 to TRBJ2-5; perhaps TRBD2 as D (6 bases). The sequence derives from a woman aged 40 to 50 with Graves' ophthalmopathy. CDR3: CASSQAGGRWETQYF. In nucleotides, the CDR3 is TGTGCCAGCAGCCAAGCTGGAGGGCGGTGGGAGACCCAGTACTTC.